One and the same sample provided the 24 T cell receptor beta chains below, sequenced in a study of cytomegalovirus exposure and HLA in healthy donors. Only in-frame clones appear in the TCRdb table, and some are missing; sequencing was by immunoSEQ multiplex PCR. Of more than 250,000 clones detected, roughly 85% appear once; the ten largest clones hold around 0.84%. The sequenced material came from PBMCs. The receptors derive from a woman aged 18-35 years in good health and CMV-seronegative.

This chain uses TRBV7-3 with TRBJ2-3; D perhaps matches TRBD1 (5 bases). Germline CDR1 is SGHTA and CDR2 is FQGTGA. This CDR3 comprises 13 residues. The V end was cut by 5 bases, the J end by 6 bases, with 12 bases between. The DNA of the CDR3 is TGTGCCAGCAGCCTCAGGGAATGGGATACGCAGTATTTT. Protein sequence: CASSLREWDTQYF. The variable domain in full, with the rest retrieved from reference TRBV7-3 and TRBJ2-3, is GAGVSQTPSNKVTEKGKYVELRCDPISGHTALYWYRQSLGQGPEFLIYFQGTGAADDSGLPNDRFFAVRPEGSVSTLKIQRTERGDSAVYLCASSLREWDTQYFGPGTRLTVL.

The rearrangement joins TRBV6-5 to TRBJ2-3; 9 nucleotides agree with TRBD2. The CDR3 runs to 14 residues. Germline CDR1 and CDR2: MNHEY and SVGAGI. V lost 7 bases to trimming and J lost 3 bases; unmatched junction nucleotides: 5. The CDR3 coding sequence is TGTGCCAGCACCGGAGCGGGAGGAACAGATACGCAGTATTTT. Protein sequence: CASTGAGGTDTQYF.

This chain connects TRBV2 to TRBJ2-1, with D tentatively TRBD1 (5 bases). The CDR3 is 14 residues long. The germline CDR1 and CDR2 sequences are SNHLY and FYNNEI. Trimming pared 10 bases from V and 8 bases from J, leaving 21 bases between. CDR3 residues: CAIPTGSPYDEQFF. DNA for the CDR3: TGTGCCATACCAACAGGCAGCCCCTATGATGAGCAGTTCTTC.

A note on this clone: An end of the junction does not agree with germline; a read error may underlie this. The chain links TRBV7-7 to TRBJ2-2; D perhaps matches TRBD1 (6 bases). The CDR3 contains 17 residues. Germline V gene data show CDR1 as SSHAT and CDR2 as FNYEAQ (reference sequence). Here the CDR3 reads CASSFRQDRLNTGELFF. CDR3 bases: TGTGCTAGCAGCTTTCGACAGGACAGATTGAACACCGGGGAGCTGTTTTTT. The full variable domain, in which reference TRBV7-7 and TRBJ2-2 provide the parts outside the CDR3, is GAGVSQSPRYKVTKRGQDVTLRCDPISSHATLYWYQQALGQGPEFLTYFNYEAQPDKSGLPSDRFSAERPEGSISTLTIQRTEQRDSAMYRCASSFRQDRLNTGELFFGEGSRLTVL.

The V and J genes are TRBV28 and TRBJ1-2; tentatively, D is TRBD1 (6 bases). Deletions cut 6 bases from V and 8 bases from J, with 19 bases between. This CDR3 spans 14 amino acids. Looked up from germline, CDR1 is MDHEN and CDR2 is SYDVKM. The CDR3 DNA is TGTGCCAGCAGCTCTGCCGACAGGACGGCGGGCTACACCTTC. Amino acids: CASSSADRTAGYTF.

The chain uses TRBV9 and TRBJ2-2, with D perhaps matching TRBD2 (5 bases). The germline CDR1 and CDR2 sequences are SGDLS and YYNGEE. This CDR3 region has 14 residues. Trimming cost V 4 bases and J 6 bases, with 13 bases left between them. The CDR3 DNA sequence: TGTGCCAGCAGCCTCGGACTGGACCCCGGGGAGCTGTTTTTT. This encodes CASSLGLDPGELFF.

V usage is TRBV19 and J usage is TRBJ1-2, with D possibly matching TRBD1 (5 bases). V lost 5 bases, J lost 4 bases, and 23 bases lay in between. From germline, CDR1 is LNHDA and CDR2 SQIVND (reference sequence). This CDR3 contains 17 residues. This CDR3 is CASSAEPPGAGVYGYTF. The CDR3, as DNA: TGTGCCAGTAGTGCCGAGCCCCCTGGGGCAGGCGTCTATGGCTACACCTTC.

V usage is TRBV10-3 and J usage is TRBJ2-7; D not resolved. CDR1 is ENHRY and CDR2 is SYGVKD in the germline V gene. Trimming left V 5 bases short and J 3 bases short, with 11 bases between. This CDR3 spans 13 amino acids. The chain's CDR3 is CAISLEPIYEQYF. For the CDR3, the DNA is TGTGCCATCAGTTTAGAACCGATCTACGAGCAGTACTTC.

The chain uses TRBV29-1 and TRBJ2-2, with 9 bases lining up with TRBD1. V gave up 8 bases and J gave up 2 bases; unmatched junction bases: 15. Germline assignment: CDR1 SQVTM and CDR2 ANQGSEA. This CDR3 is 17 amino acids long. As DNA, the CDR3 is TGCAGCACCAAGGGGGGGACAGGGAGCGACAACACCGGGGAGCTGTTTTTT. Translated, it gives CSTKGGTGSDNTGELFF.

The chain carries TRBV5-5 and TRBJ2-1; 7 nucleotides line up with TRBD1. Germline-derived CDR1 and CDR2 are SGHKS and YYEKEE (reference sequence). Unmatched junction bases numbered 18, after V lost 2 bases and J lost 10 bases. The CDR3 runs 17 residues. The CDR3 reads CASSFIQGTATISEQFF. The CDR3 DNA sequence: TGTGCCAGCAGCTTCATACAGGGGACAGCCACGATCTCGGAGCAGTTCTTC.

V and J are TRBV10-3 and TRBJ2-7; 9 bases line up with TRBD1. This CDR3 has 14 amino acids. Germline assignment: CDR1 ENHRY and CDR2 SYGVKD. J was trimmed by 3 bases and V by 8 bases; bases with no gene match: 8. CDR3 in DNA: TGTGCCATCGGGGGACAGGGACTGAACTACGAGCAGTACTTC. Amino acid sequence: CAIGGQGLNYEQYF.

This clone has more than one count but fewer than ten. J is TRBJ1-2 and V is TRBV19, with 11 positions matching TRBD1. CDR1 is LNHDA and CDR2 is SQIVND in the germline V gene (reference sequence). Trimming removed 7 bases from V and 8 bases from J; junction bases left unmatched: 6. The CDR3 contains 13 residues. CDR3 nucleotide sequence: TGTGCCAGTACCCCCGGGACAGGGGGAGGCTACACCTTC. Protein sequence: CASTPGTGGGYTF. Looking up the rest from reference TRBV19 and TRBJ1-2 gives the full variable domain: DGGITQSPKYLFRKEGQNVTLSCEQNLNHDAMYWYRQDPGQGLRLIYYSQIVNDFQKGDIAEGYSVSREKKESFPLTVTSAQKNPTAFYLCASTPGTGGGYTFGSGTRLTVV.

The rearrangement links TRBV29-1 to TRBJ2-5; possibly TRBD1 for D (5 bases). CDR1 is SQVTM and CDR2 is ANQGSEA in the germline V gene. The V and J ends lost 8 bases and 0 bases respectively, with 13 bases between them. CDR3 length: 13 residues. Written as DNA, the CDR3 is TGCAGCACCCGACAGACCTACCAAGAGACCCAGTACTTC. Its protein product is CSTRQTYQETQYF.

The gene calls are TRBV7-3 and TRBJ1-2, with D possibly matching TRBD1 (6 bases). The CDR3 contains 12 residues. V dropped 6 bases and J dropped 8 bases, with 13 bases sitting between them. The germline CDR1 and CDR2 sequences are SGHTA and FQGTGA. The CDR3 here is CASSLQGKGYTF. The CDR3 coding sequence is TGTGCCAGCAGTCTCCAGGGGAAAGGCTACACCTTC.

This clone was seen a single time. CDR3: CASSLHWGGNTEAFF. For the CDR3, the DNA is TGTGCCAGCAGCCTACATTGGGGGGGGAACACTGAAGCTTTCTTT. The chain is built from TRBV27 and TRBJ1-1, with D perhaps matching TRBD1 (5 bases). Trimming removed 6 bases from V and 1 base from J, with 15 bases in between. The CDR3 loop spans 15 amino acids. The germline V gene has CDR1 MNHEY and CDR2 SMNVEV (reference sequence).

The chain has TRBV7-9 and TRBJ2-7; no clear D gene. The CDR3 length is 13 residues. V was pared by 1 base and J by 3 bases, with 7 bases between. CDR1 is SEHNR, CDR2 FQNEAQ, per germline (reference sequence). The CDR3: CASSLGVFYEQYF. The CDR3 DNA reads TGTGCCAGCAGCTTAGGAGTCTTCTACGAGCAGTACTTC.

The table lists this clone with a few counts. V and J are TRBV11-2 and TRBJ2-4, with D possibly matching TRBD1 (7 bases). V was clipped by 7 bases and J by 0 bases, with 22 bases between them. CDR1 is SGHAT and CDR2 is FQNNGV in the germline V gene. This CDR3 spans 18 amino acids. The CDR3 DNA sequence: TGTGCCAGCACTCCCTGGGGGGACAGCCAATTAGCCAAAAACATTCAGTACTTC. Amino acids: CASTPWGDSQLAKNIQYF.

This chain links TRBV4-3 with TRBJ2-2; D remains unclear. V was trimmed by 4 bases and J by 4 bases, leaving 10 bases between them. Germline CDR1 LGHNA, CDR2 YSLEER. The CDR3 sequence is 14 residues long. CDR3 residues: CASSLRSSTGELFF. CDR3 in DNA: TGCGCCAGCAGCCTACGCTCTAGCACCGGGGAGCTGTTTTTT.

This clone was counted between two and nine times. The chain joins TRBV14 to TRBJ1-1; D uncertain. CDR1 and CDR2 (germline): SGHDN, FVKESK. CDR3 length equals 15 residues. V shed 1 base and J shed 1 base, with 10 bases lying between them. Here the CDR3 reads CASSQVAGANTEAFF. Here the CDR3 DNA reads TGTGCCAGCAGCCAAGTTGCGGGAGCGAACACTGAAGCTTTCTTT.

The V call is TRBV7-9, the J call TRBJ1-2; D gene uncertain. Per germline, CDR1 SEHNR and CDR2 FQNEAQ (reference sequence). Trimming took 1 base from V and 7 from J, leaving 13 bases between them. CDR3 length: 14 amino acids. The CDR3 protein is CASSLDPGRGGYTF. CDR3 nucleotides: TGTGCCAGCAGCTTAGATCCCGGACGGGGTGGCTACACCTTC.

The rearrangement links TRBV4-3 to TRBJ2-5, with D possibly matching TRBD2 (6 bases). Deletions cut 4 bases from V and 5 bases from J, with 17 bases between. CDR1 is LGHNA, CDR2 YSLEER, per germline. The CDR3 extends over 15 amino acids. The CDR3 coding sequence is TGCGCCAGCAGCCCCCAAACGGGAGTAGGGGAGACCCAGTACTTC. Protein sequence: CASSPQTGVGETQYF.

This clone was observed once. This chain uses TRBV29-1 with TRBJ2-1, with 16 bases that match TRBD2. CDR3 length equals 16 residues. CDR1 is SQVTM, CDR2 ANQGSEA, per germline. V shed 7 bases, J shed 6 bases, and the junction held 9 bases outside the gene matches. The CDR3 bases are TGCAGCGGGAGGGGACTAGCGGGAGGGCCGACCAATGAGCAGTTCTTC. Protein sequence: CSGRGLAGGPTNEQFF.

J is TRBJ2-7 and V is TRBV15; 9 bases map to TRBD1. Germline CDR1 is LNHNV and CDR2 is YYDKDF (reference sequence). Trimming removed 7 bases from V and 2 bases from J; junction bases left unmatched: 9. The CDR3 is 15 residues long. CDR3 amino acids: CATNLDRGPTYEQYF. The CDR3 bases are TGTGCCACCAACTTGGACAGGGGTCCTACCTACGAGCAGTACTTC. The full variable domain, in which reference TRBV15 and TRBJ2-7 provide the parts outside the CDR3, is DAMVIQNPRYQVTQFGKPVTLSCSQTLNHNVMYWYQQKSSQAPKLLFHYYDKDFNNEADTPDNFQSRRPNTSFCFLDIRSPGLGDTAMYLCATNLDRGPTYEQYFGPGTRLTVT.

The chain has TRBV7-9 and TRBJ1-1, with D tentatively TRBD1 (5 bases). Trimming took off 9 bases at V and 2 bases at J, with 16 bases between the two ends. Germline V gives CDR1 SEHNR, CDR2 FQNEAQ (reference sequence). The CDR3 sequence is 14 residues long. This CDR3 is CASLQDGVNTEAFF. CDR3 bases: TGTGCCAGTTTACAGGATGGGGTTAACACTGAAGCTTTCTTT.